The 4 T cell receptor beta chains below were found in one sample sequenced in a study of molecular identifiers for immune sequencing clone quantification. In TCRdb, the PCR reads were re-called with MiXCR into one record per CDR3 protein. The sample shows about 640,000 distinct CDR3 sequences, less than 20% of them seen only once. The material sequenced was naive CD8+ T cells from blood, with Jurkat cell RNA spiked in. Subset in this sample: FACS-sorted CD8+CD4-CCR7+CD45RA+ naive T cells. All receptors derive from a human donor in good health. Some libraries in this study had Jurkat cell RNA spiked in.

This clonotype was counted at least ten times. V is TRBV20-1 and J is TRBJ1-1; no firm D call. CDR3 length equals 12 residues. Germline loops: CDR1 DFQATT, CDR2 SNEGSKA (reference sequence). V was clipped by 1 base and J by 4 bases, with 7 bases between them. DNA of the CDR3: TGCAGTGCTAGAGGGGAGGGCACTGAAGCTTTCTTT. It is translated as CSARGEGTEAFF.

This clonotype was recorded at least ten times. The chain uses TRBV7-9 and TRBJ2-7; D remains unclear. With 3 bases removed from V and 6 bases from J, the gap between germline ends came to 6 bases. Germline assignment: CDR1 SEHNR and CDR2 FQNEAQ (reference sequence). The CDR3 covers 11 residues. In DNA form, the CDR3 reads TGTGCCAGCAGCTTGGTCGGCGAGCAGTACTTC. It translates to CASSLVGEQYF.

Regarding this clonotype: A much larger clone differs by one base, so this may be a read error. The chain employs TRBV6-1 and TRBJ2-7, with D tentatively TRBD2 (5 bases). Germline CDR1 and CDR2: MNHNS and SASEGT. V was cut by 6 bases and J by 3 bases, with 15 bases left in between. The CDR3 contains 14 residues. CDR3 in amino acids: CASSPWETNYEQYF. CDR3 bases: TGTGCCAGCAGCCCTTGGGAGACGAACTACGAGCAGTACTTC.

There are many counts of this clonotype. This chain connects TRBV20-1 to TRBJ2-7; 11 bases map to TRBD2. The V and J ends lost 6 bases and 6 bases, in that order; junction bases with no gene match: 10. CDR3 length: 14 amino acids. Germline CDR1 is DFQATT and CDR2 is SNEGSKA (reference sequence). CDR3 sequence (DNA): TGCAGTGCGTCGAATAGCGGGAGGGCCGGCGAGCAGTACTTC. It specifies CSASNSGRAGEQYF.